These T cell receptor beta chains were read from a single sample in a study of cytomegalovirus exposure and HLA in healthy donors. Repertoires were generated with immunoSEQ multiplex PCR, while TCRdb's copy carries only in-frame clones and drops some. Here the sample spans 200,000 to 250,000 clones, around four fifths being singletons. Sequenced sample: PBMCs. Receptors originate from a woman in her thirties or forties in good health and CMV-seronegative. Both conserved end residues are part of each CDR3. The D gene is left open where the match is weak. Size is stated for part of the rows, as once, few or many counts, or as a class when the clone is expanded.

J gene	D gene	V gene	clone size	CDR3 DNA	CDR3 protein
TRBJ2-1	TRBD2	TRBV27	NA	TGTGCCAGCAGTTTATTAGCGGGGAGTTCTTACAATGAGCAGTTCTTC	CASSLLAGSSYNEQFF
TRBJ1-5	TRBD1	TRBV28	NA	TGTGCCAGCAGTCCGACAGGGTTGTTCAATCAGCCCCAGCATTTT	CASSPTGLFNQPQHF
TRBJ1-2	NA	TRBV25-1	NA	TGTGCCAGCTGGGCACAGGGCGACTATGGCTACACCTTC	CASWAQGDYGYTF
TRBJ2-7	NA	TRBV18	NA	TGTGCCAGCTCACCAACTAGCCCTGCCTACAACTACGAGCAGTACTTC	CASSPTSPAYNYEQYF
TRBJ2-5	TRBD1	TRBV5-1	few	TGCGCCAGCAGCTTGGGGACAGGGGGGTACCAAGAGACCCAGTACTTC	CASSLGTGGYQETQYF
TRBJ2-1	TRBD2	TRBV27	NA	TGTGCCAGCAGTTTGTCGGGGGGTGAGCAGTTCTTC	CASSLSGGEQFF
TRBJ2-7	TRBD2	TRBV9	NA	TGTGCCAGCAGCGTAGGGGAGCCGGGAGGGCCCGAGTGGGCGCAGTACTTC	CASSVGEPGGPEWAQYF
TRBJ1-2	TRBD1	TRBV5-1	few	TGCGCCAGCAGCTGGAGGACAGGGCCTACCAACTATGGCTACACCTTC	CASSWRTGPTNYGYTF
TRBJ1-4	NA	TRBV5-5	NA	TGTGCCAGCAGCTCCCCGGGGATGCATGAAAAACTGTTTTTT	CASSSPGMHEKLFF
TRBJ2-1	TRBD2	TRBV19	NA	TGTGCCAGTAGTATGGGAGGGCAGGCGAACAATGAGCAGTTCTTC	CASSMGGQANNEQFF
TRBJ1-2	NA	TRBV30	NA	TGTGCCTGGAATCAGGGAGGCGGGGGGGGCTACACCTTC	CAWNQGGGGGYTF
TRBJ2-5	TRBD1	TRBV5-1	NA	TGCGCCAGCAGCTTAACAGGGGTGGGCGTATTATTGGCCCAGTACTTC	CASSLTGVGVLLAQYF
TRBJ2-3	NA	TRBV7-3	NA	TGTGCCAGCAGCTTAACCCCCGGGATTAGCACAGATACGCAGTATTTT	CASSLTPGISTDTQYF
TRBJ2-7	NA	TRBV5-1	NA	TGCGCCAGCAGCTTGTCGAAGGAGAGCGAGCAGTACTTC	CASSLSKESEQYF
TRBJ1-4	NA	TRBV6-6	NA	TGTGCCAGCAGTGTCATTGGGGCGATTGGGGAAAAACTGTTTTTT	CASSVIGAIGEKLFF
TRBJ2-1	NA	TRBV10-3	few	TGTGCCATCAGTGAACGGGGGAGTTCCAATGAGCAGTTCTTC	CAISERGSSNEQFF
TRBJ2-7	NA	TRBV9	few	TGTGCCAGCAGCGTAGGGGGAGGGGGCTACGAGCAGTACTTC	CASSVGGGGYEQYF
TRBJ2-1	NA	TRBV20-1	NA	TGCAGTGCTACCGGGGACAATGAGCAGTTCTTC	CSATGDNEQFF
TRBJ2-1	NA	TRBV27	NA	TGTGCCAGCAGACCCCGGGACTTGAGGGGCAATGAGCAGTTCTTC	CASRPRDLRGNEQFF
TRBJ1-1	NA	TRBV30	NA	TGTGCCTGGAGTGTACAAACCGCCACTGAAGCTTTCTTT	CAWSVQTATEAFF
TRBJ2-7	TRBD1	TRBV11-3	NA	TGTGCCAGCAGCTTAGGTAGCCGGGACAGGGGACACTACGAGCAGTACTTC	CASSLGSRDRGHYEQYF
TRBJ2-5	NA	TRBV28	NA	TGTGCCAGCAGCTCCGGACAGCAAGAGACCCAGTACTTC	CASSSGQQETQYF
TRBJ2-1	TRBD2	TRBV7-2	NA	TGTGCCAGCAGCTTATTGGCCGGGACTAGCTCCTACAATGAGCAGTTCTTC	CASSLLAGTSSYNEQFF
TRBJ2-1	TRBD2	TRBV7-6	NA	TGTGCCAGCAGCGCACCGTGGGGTAGCGGGAATGATGAGCAGTTCTTC	CASSAPWGSGNDEQFF
TRBJ2-5	TRBD2	TRBV7-8	NA	TGTGCCAGCAGCACAGACGACCTCGGACTAGCGGGAGGAGAGACCCAGTACTTC	CASSTDDLGLAGGETQYF
TRBJ1-3	NA	TRBV6-5	NA	TGTGCCAGCAGTTCAGGGTACTCTGGAAACACCATATATTTT	CASSSGYSGNTIYF
TRBJ2-7	NA	TRBV27	NA	TGTGCCAGCACCCTGTCCCAGGGTACCCTTTCCTACGAGCAGTACTTC	CASTLSQGTLSYEQYF
TRBJ1-1	NA	TRBV28	NA	TGTGCCAGCGGCGGGAATGAAGCTTTCTTT	CASGGNEAFF
TRBJ2-1	TRBD2	TRBV28	NA	TGTGCCATCCTACCCCTGACTAGCGGGAGCGGAAGTGAGCAGTTCTTC	CAILPLTSGSGSEQFF
TRBJ2-1	TRBD2	TRBV2	NA	TGTGCCAGCAGTGCGCAACTAGCCTCGGGGGGGGAGCAGTTCTTC	CASSAQLASGGEQFF
TRBJ1-2	NA	TRBV11-3	once	TGTGCCAGCAGTCCTCTTACAGGGAAAAATGGCTACACCTTC	CASSPLTGKNGYTF
TRBJ2-5	NA	TRBV5-4	NA	TGTGCCAGCAGCCAACGGGACATCCAAGAGACCCAGTACTTC	CASSQRDIQETQYF
TRBJ1-4	NA	TRBV30	once	TGTGCCTGGAGTATGGGGGCATACGAAAAACTGTTTTTT	CAWSMGAYEKLFF
TRBJ1-1	NA	TRBV28	NA	TGTGCCAGCAGCCCAACCCTCAGGGACTCACCCTGGGACACTGAAGCTTTCTTT	CASSPTLRDSPWDTEAFF
TRBJ1-1	NA	TRBV5-1	NA	TGCGCCAGCAGCTTGCCCCCCCCTGGCGGGAACACTGAAGCTTTCTTT	CASSLPPPGGNTEAFF
TRBJ2-2	NA	TRBV7-2	NA	TGTGCCAGCAGCTTAGTATCGCTACCTAACACCGGGGAGCTGTTTTTT	CASSLVSLPNTGELFF
TRBJ2-7	NA	TRBV5-1	NA	TGCGCCAGCAGTTACGGGACTGGGTTATACGAGCAGTACTTC	CASSYGTGLYEQYF
TRBJ2-7	TRBD2	TRBV28	once	TGTGCCAGCAGTGGACCCCGCGCGGGAGGCTACGAGCAGTACTTC	CASSGPRAGGYEQYF
TRBJ1-1	NA	TRBV2	few	TGTGCCAGCAGTGCTAGAAACCCGAACACTGAAGCTTTCTTT	CASSARNPNTEAFF
TRBJ2-7	TRBD1	TRBV4-2	NA	TGTGCCAGCAGCCAGACAGGGTACGAGCAGTACTTC	CASSQTGYEQYF
TRBJ1-4	TRBD1	TRBV30	few	TGTGCCTGGAGTGCAGACAGGGGGAAGGTAGATGAAAAACTGTTTTTT	CAWSADRGKVDEKLFF
TRBJ2-4	NA	TRBV4-2	NA	TGTGCCAGCAGCCATCCGACAGACTCCCTCAAAAACATTCAGTACTTC	CASSHPTDSLKNIQYF
TRBJ2-7	TRBD1	TRBV16	NA	TGTGCCAGCAGCCATTCCGGGACAGGATCCTACGAGCAGTACTTC	CASSHSGTGSYEQYF